This T cell receptor beta chain was obtained from a study of CD8 T cells in ankylosing spondylitis listed by TCRdb under 2017. Looking at the study overall: The study profiled T cell receptor beta repertoires in healthy donors and ankylosing spondylitis patients to find disease-linked TCR variants. Peripheral blood samples were taken, and synovial fluid was additionally collected from ankylosing spondylitis patients. The full study cohort was made up of about 25 ankylosing spondylitis patients and 95 to 130 healthy donors.

From the germline V gene, CDR1 is SNHLY and CDR2 is FYNNEI. The CDR3 sequence holds 14 residues, the cysteine and phenylalanine included. Solely the CDR3 DNA is kept, with 42 bases framed from the first base. V gives up 5 bases and J gives up 0 bases, and the segment between their germline ends measures 11 bases. Concerning this clonotype itself: Its specific antigen is unknown. No base quality values were provided; no much bigger clone lies one nucleotide off.

The sample was run on an Illumina HiSeq 2500. TCR beta libraries were prepared by quantitative 5'-RACE with molecular barcodes. From the authors' description of their analysis: A new computational method based on a probabilistic model of VDJ rearrangement was used to identify disease-linked TCR variants. TCRdb's own reprocessing of the public reads used fastp at Q25 and MiXCR and kept productive beta chains. Rows matching on CDR3 protein sequence are summarized as one entry with the most common DNA and genes. These V and J calls derive from TCRdb rather than the authors' analysis. The sample includes a few hundred thousand distinct CDR3 sequences, with around 24% observed a single time. The ten most abundant clones make up about 16% of the sample. The paper's findings and limits, for the study overall: The disease-linked clones showed a CD8+ phenotype and occurred at relatively low frequencies in peripheral blood. Some motif variants had previously been reported in the synovial fluid and blood of reactive arthritis patients, which suggests shared mechanisms of disease initiation. A TCR beta motif of fewer than 10 highly homologous amino acid variants appeared characteristic of blood from ankylosing spondylitis patients. According to the report, matched synovial fluid samples from ankylosing spondylitis patients were significantly enriched for the disease-linked clones.

The sample was blood, either unsorted or a sorted T cell fraction (not recorded which). This receptor chain uses TRBV2 and TRBJ2-7; no D segment can be confidently identified. The clonotype originates from a male donor with ankylosing spondylitis. The CDR3 region has the sequence CASSFGGSSYEQYF. At the DNA level, the sequence is TGTGCCAGCAGTTTTGGCGGCTCCTCCTACGAGCAGTACTTC. Supplemented by the reference TRBV2 and TRBJ2-7 proteins around the CDR3, the complete variable domain is EPEVTQTPSHQVTQMGQEVILRCVPISNHLYFYWYRQILGQKVEFLVSFYNNEISEKSEIFDDQFSVERPDGSNFTLKIRSTKLEDSAMYFCASSFGGSSYEQYFGPGTRLTVT.